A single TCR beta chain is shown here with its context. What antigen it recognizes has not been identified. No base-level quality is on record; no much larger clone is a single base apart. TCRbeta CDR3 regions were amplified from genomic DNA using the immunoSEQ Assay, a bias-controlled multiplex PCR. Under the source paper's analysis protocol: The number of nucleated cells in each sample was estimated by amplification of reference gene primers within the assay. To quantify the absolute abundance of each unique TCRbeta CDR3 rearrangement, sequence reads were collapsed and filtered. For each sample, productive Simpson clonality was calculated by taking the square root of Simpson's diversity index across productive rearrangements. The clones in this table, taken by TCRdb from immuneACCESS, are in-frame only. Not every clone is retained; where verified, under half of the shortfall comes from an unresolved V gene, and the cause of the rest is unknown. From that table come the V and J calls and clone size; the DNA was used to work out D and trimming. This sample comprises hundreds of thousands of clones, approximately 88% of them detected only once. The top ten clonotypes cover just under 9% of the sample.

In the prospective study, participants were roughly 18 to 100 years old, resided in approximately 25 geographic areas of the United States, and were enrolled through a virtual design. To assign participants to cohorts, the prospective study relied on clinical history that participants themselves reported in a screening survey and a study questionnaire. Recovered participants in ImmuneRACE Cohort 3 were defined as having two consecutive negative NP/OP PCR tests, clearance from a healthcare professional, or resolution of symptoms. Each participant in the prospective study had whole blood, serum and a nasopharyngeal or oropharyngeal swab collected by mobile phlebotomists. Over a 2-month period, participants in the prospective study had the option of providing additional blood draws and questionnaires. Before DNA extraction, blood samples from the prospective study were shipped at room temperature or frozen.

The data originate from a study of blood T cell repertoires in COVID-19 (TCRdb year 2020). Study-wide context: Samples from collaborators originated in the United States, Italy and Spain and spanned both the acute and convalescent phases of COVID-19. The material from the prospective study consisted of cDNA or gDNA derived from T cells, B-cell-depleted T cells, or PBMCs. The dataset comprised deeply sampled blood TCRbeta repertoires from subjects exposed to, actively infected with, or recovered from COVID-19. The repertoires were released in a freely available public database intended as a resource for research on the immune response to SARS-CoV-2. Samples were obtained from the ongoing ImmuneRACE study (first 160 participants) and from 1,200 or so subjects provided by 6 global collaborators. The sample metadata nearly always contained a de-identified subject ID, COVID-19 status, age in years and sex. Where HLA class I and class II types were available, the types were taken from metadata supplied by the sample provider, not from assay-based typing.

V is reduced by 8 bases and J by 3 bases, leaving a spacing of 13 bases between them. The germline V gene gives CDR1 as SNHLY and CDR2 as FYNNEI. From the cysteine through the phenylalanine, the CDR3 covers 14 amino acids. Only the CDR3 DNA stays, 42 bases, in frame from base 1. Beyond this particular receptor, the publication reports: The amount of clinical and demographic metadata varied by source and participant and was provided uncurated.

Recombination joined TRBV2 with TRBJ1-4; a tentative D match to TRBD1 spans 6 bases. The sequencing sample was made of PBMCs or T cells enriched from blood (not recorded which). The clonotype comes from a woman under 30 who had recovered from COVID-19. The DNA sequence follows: TGTGCCAGCGCATTACAGGGTCCTAATGAAAAACTGTTTTTT. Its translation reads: CASALQGPNEKLFF.